These T cell receptor beta chains were read from a single sample in a study of shared clonotypes between healthy human individuals. Profiling relied on immunoSEQ multiplex PCR, and the TCRdb table lists in-frame clones only, not all of them. The sample records over a million clones, about 70% being singletons. Sequencing was performed on memory CD4+ T cells sorted from blood. The receptors were sampled from a man between 18 and 29 years old in good health. Each CDR3 is given with its conserved first and last residue. Fields, in order: D gene, clone size, J gene, V gene, CDR3 DNA, CDR3 protein. The D gene is left open where the match is weak. For some rows the clone size is stated as once, few or many, or as a class when expanded; others skip it.

d_call: NA
clone_size: few
j_call: TRBJ1-1
v_call: TRBV7-8
cdr3_nt: TGTGCCAGCAGCCCGAGCGGGACGTCCGAAGCTTTCTTT
cdr3_aa: CASSPSGTSEAFF

d_call: NA
clone_size: NA
j_call: TRBJ2-2
v_call: TRBV4-1
cdr3_nt: TGCGCCAGCAGCCGGGCCGGAAACACCGGGGAGCTGTTTTTT
cdr3_aa: CASSRAGNTGELFF

d_call: NA
clone_size: NA
j_call: TRBJ1-2
v_call: TRBV7-5
cdr3_nt: TGTGCCAGAAGCCATAGCTTACAGGGGGCGCGGTCTGGCTACACCTTC
cdr3_aa: CARSHSLQGARSGYTF

d_call: NA
clone_size: NA
j_call: TRBJ1-2
v_call: TRBV7-9
cdr3_nt: TGTGCCAGCAGCTTGGGCGGTGGATTCTATGGCTACACCTTC
cdr3_aa: CASSLGGGFYGYTF

d_call: NA
clone_size: NA
j_call: TRBJ1-2
v_call: TRBV27
cdr3_nt: TGTGCCAGCAGTTGGGGGACGGGGAACTATGGCTACACCTTC
cdr3_aa: CASSWGTGNYGYTF

d_call: TRBD1
clone_size: NA
j_call: TRBJ2-7
v_call: TRBV11-3
cdr3_nt: TGTGCCAGCAGCTTAGCTTTAGAGGGTGGGACAGTCTACGAGCAGTACTTC
cdr3_aa: CASSLALEGGTVYEQYF

d_call: NA
clone_size: NA
j_call: TRBJ1-5
v_call: TRBV7-2
cdr3_nt: TGTGCCAGCAGCTTTCAACAGGGCAATCAGCCCCAGCATTTT
cdr3_aa: CASSFQQGNQPQHF

d_call: NA
clone_size: NA
j_call: TRBJ1-1
v_call: TRBV28
cdr3_nt: TGTGCCAGCAGTTTTCGGGGGAGGGATGCTTTCTTT
cdr3_aa: CASSFRGRDAFF

d_call: NA
clone_size: NA
j_call: TRBJ1-1
v_call: TRBV6-6
cdr3_nt: TGTGCCAGCAGTTACGGGCGGGTCATGAACACTGAAGCTTTCTTT
cdr3_aa: CASSYGRVMNTEAFF

d_call: TRBD1
clone_size: NA
j_call: TRBJ1-2
v_call: TRBV19
cdr3_nt: TGTGCCAGTAGTATTAGGGGACAGCCCGATGGCTACACCTTC
cdr3_aa: CASSIRGQPDGYTF

d_call: TRBD1
clone_size: NA
j_call: TRBJ1-3
v_call: TRBV9
cdr3_nt: TGTGCCAGCAGCCTAGAAGGGACAGCTGGAAACACCATATATTTT
cdr3_aa: CASSLEGTAGNTIYF

d_call: TRBD1
clone_size: few
j_call: TRBJ1-1
v_call: TRBV6-6
cdr3_nt: TGTGCCAGCAGTCGAGGACAGGGGGCGTCGGCAGCTTTCTTT
cdr3_aa: CASSRGQGASAAFF

d_call: NA
clone_size: NA
j_call: TRBJ1-3
v_call: TRBV27
cdr3_nt: TGTGCCAGCAGACGAGCCGGGGGTTCTGGAAACACCATATATTTT
cdr3_aa: CASRRAGGSGNTIYF

d_call: TRBD1
clone_size: NA
j_call: TRBJ1-1
v_call: TRBV29-1
cdr3_nt: TGCAGCGTCGAAACAGGGGGAAAGTACACTGAAGCTTTCTTT
cdr3_aa: CSVETGGKYTEAFF

d_call: NA
clone_size: few
j_call: TRBJ2-2
v_call: TRBV5-1
cdr3_nt: TGCGCCAGCAGCTTGGACGATGGCGGGGAGCTGTTTTTT
cdr3_aa: CASSLDDGGELFF

d_call: TRBD1
clone_size: NA
j_call: TRBJ1-2
v_call: TRBV10-3
cdr3_nt: TGTGCCATCAGCCCCGGACAGGGTGAAGGCTACACCTTC
cdr3_aa: CAISPGQGEGYTF

d_call: TRBD1
clone_size: NA
j_call: TRBJ2-2
v_call: TRBV5-1
cdr3_nt: TGCGCCAGCAGCGAACAGGGGGTCGGGGAGCTGTTTTTT
cdr3_aa: CASSEQGVGELFF

d_call: NA
clone_size: NA
j_call: TRBJ2-1
v_call: TRBV18
cdr3_nt: TGTGCCAGCTCACCGCCCGAGGGGGGGCGAGAGCAGTTCTTC
cdr3_aa: CASSPPEGGREQFF

d_call: TRBD1
clone_size: NA
j_call: TRBJ2-7
v_call: TRBV11-2
cdr3_nt: TGTGCCAGCAGCCCGAGTTGGGGACAGGGCTTGAACGAGCAGTACTTC
cdr3_aa: CASSPSWGQGLNEQYF

d_call: TRBD1
clone_size: few
j_call: TRBJ2-5
v_call: TRBV6-1
cdr3_nt: TGTGCCAGCAGTGAAGCGGCAGGGGACGGGGACAGGGGGCGCCGGGAGACCCAGTACTTC
cdr3_aa: CASSEAAGDGDRGRRETQYF

d_call: NA
clone_size: once
j_call: TRBJ1-6
v_call: TRBV10-1
cdr3_nt: TGCGCCAGCAAACAGGGAGGAAATTCACCCCTCCACTTT
cdr3_aa: CASKQGGNSPLHF

d_call: NA
clone_size: NA
j_call: TRBJ2-7
v_call: TRBV2
cdr3_nt: TGTGCCAGCACCCTTATTGGCGAGCAGTACTTC
cdr3_aa: CASTLIGEQYF

d_call: NA
clone_size: NA
j_call: TRBJ1-2
v_call: TRBV15
cdr3_nt: TGTGCCACCTCGCCTGAGGACAGTCGGGGCTACACCTTC
cdr3_aa: CATSPEDSRGYTF

d_call: TRBD1
clone_size: NA
j_call: TRBJ1-1
v_call: TRBV6-1
cdr3_nt: TGTGCCAGCAGGAGGGGGCCGGGGACTGAAGCTTTCTTT
cdr3_aa: CASRRGPGTEAFF

d_call: TRBD2
clone_size: NA
j_call: TRBJ2-2
v_call: TRBV29-1
cdr3_nt: TGCAGCGTTGATGGGGGGGATCGCACCGGGGAGCTGTTTTTT
cdr3_aa: CSVDGGDRTGELFF

d_call: NA
clone_size: NA
j_call: TRBJ2-3
v_call: TRBV14
cdr3_nt: TGTGCCAGCAGCCTTGGGGGGACAGCGCTTTTTGCAGATACGCAGTATTTT
cdr3_aa: CASSLGGTALFADTQYF

d_call: NA
clone_size: NA
j_call: TRBJ1-5
v_call: TRBV5-8
cdr3_nt: TGTGCCAGCAGCTTGGCGAAAAGGGAAACTCAGCCCCAGCATTTT
cdr3_aa: CASSLAKRETQPQHF

d_call: NA
clone_size: once
j_call: TRBJ1-5
v_call: TRBV10-2
cdr3_nt: TGCGCCAGCAGTGAGTTGGGGCGTCAGCCCCAGCATTTT
cdr3_aa: CASSELGRQPQHF

d_call: NA
clone_size: few
j_call: TRBJ1-2
v_call: TRBV2
cdr3_nt: TGTGCCAGCAGTGAGTACAAAGCTAACTATGGCTACACCTTC
cdr3_aa: CASSEYKANYGYTF

d_call: TRBD2
clone_size: NA
j_call: TRBJ2-3
v_call: TRBV28
cdr3_nt: TGTGCCAGCAGTTCTAGCGGGGGGGATACAGATACGCAGTATTTT
cdr3_aa: CASSSSGGDTDTQYF

d_call: NA
clone_size: few
j_call: TRBJ1-1
v_call: TRBV2
cdr3_nt: TGTGCCAGCAGTTTTGTGAACACTGAAGCTTTCTTT
cdr3_aa: CASSFVNTEAFF

d_call: TRBD1
clone_size: NA
j_call: TRBJ2-3
v_call: TRBV5-1
cdr3_nt: TGCGCCAGCAGCCCCTTGGACAGGTCTTCTTCAGATACGCAGTATTTT
cdr3_aa: CASSPLDRSSSDTQYF

d_call: NA
clone_size: NA
j_call: TRBJ2-3
v_call: TRBV9
cdr3_nt: TGTGCCAGCAGCGTAGAGGCGGGCCGGGATACGCAGTATTTT
cdr3_aa: CASSVEAGRDTQYF

d_call: NA
clone_size: NA
j_call: TRBJ2-7
v_call: TRBV28
cdr3_nt: TGTGCCAGCAGTTACGAGAGCGAGCAGTACTTC
cdr3_aa: CASSYESEQYF

d_call: NA
clone_size: few
j_call: TRBJ2-5
v_call: TRBV29-1
cdr3_nt: TGCAGCGTTGTGTTTCCACGAGCGGGGACCCAGTACTTC
cdr3_aa: CSVVFPRAGTQYF

d_call: TRBD1
clone_size: NA
j_call: TRBJ2-1
v_call: TRBV27
cdr3_nt: TGTGCCAGCAGACCGCTCGGGACAGGGGGGAATGAGCAGTTCTTC
cdr3_aa: CASRPLGTGGNEQFF